This record concerns one T cell receptor (beta chain) sequence. Its antigen is unknown. Purity exceeded 98% in all sorted populations. The entry originates in a study of beta chain features in type 1 diabetes. General study points: Type 1 diabetes patients had moderately but significantly shorter TCRB CDR3s in all four CD4+ subsets. HLA influence on TCRB rearrangement stayed unresolved here.

Since all of the isolated RNA was reverse transcribed, expressed TCRB transcripts were what got sequenced. Naive, central memory and regulatory T cell samples came to a mean of approximately 3.57 million reads. The assay was immunoSEQ multiplex PCR, and TCRdb's table has in-frame clones only and misses some. Of some 330,000 clones listed, roughly an eighth are singletons. Germline CDR1 is SGDLS and CDR2 is YYNGEE. The V and J ends lost 4 bases and 2 bases respectively, with 23 bases between them. The CDR3 loop spans 18 amino acids. The rearrangement joins TRBV9 to TRBJ2-3, with D possibly matching TRBD2 (6 bases). The source of this sequence is a woman between 18 and 29 years old with type 1 diabetes. Sequences were obtained from naive CD4+ T cells from blood. The CDR3 bases are TGTGCCAGCAGCCCGGATGGGGCGGGACTGGGGTTCACAGATACGCAGTATTTT. Translated: CASSPDGAGLGFTDTQYF.